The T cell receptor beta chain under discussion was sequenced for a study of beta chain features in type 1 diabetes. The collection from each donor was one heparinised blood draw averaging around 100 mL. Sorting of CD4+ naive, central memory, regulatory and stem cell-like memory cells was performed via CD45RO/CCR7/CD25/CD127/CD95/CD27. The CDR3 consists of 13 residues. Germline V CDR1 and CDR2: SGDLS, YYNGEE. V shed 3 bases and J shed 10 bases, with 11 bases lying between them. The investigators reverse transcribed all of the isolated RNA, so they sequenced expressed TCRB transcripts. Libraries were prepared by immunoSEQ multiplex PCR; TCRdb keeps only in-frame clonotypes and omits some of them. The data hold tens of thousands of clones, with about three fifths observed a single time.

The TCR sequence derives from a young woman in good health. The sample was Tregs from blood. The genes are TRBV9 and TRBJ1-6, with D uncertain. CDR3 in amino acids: CASSAGSFSPLHF. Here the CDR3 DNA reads TGTGCCAGCAGCGCCGGGAGTTTCTCACCCCTCCACTTT.